Following are 21 T cell receptor beta chains from one sample sequenced in a study of graft-versus-host responses after intestinal transplantation. Clones were read by immunoSEQ multiplex PCR, and TCRdb kept only the in-frame ones, dropping some. Of roughly 120,000 clones in the sample, 93% were seen once. Their antigens are not known. The sequences come from unstimulated CD8+ T cells sorted from spleen or lymph node cells, collected before intestinal transplant. The receptors come from a human donor who received an intestinal transplant.

The chain combines TRBV27 with TRBJ2-1; the match to TRBD2 covers 8 bases. The CDR3 has 13 amino acids. V gave up 6 bases and J gave up 4 bases; unmatched junction bases: 2. From germline, CDR1 is MNHEY and CDR2 SMNVEV (reference sequence). The CDR3 is CASSREGYNEQFF. The DNA for the CDR3 is TGTGCCAGCAGCCGGGAGGGGTACAATGAGCAGTTCTTC.

The V call is TRBV4-1, the J call TRBJ2-7; 7 bases map to TRBD1. This CDR3 has 15 amino acids. J gave up 2 bases and V 1 base, and 5 bases lay outside the gene matches. Germline V CDR1 and CDR2: MGHRA, YSYEKL. CDR3 protein: CASSQAQGSPYEQYF. CDR3 bases: TGCGCCAGCAGCCAAGCACAGGGGTCCCCCTACGAGCAGTACTTC.

Concerning this clone: No conserved phenylalanine or tryptophan ends this CDR3, so it is likely a read error. The DNA is left out, because the CDR3 cannot be placed on it with certainty; the CDR3 is given as TCRdb lists it. This CDR3 is CASSFLGQSQFY. The rearrangement uses TRBV7-6 and TRBJ2-7; the D segment call TRBD1 is taken from the table without a DNA check. In germline, CDR1 is SGHVS, CDR2 FNYEAQ. The CDR3 comprises 12 residues, both ends counted.

The CDR3 spells CASSPLRGASSYEQYF. The CDR3 DNA is TGTGCCAGCAGCCCCTTGCGGGGCGCTTCCTCCTACGAGCAGTACTTC. This chain uses TRBV11-2 with TRBJ2-7, with D perhaps TRBD2 (6 bases). Germline V gene sequence: CDR1 SGHAT, CDR2 FQNNGV. This CDR3 is built from 16 residues. The germline V and J ends were trimmed by 5 bases and 0 bases, with 17 bases remaining between them.

J is TRBJ1-5 and V is TRBV9, with D hard to call. Germline CDR1 and CDR2: SGDLS and YYNGEE. The CDR3 extends over 15 amino acids. The V gene lost 4 bases and the J gene lost 0 bases, with 11 bases spanning the gap. The CDR3 DNA reads as TGTGCCAGCAGCCCCTACGTTGGTAGCAATCAGCCCCAGCATTTT. It yields the protein CASSPYVGSNQPQHF.

The CDR3: CASSEAGRTNEKLFF. CDR3 nucleotides: TGTGCCAGCAGTGAAGCCGGCAGGACTAATGAAAAACTGTTTTTT. The chain combines TRBV2 with TRBJ1-4; D is undetermined. V lost 0 bases and J 2 bases, leaving 7 bases between the germline ends. CDR3 size: 15 residues. From germline, CDR1 is SNHLY and CDR2 FYNNEI.

The chain employs TRBV27 and TRBJ1-4; the D is unclear. Germline V gives CDR1 MNHEY, CDR2 SMNVEV (reference sequence). The CDR3 is 15 residues long. The V gene lost 8 bases and the J gene lost 4 bases, with 17 bases spanning the gap. This CDR3 is CASAIRQAYNEKLFF. Written as DNA, the CDR3 is TGTGCCAGCGCGATTCGGCAGGCCTATAATGAAAAACTGTTTTTT.

The chain recombines TRBV30 with TRBJ2-7; no definite D call. Trimming removed 4 bases from V and 0 bases from J, with 16 bases in between. The CDR3 runs to 15 residues. The germline V gene encodes CDR1 GTSNPN and CDR2 SVGIG (reference sequence). The CDR3 sequence: CAWTARGLSSYEQYF. The CDR3 nucleotides read TGTGCCTGGACCGCACGAGGTCTTAGCTCCTACGAGCAGTACTTC.

The chain has TRBV4-1 and TRBJ1-2, with TRBD1 matching 8 bases. Germline CDR1 reads MGHRA; CDR2 reads YSYEKL. The CDR3 runs to 14 residues. The J segment lost 7 bases and the V segment lost 4 bases, leaving 8 bases of the junction unmatched. The CDR3 sequence is CASSLGQGKGGYTF. Written as DNA, the CDR3 is TGCGCCAGCAGCCTTGGACAGGGAAAGGGTGGCTACACCTTC.

This chain uses TRBV13 with TRBJ2-2; 8 positions agree with TRBD2. The junction had 6 bases not matched to a gene; V was cut back by 5 bases and J by 4 bases. There are 15 residues in the CDR3. From germline, CDR1 is PRHDT and CDR2 FYEKMQ (reference sequence). CDR3 nucleotides: TGTGCCAGCAGCAACCGGGCGGGAGGCACCGGGGAGCTGTTTTTT. Protein sequence: CASSNRAGGTGELFF.

This clone is a singleton in its sample. The chain combines TRBV27 with TRBJ1-2, with D perhaps matching TRBD1 (5 bases). The CDR3 runs 16 residues. The V gene lost 4 bases and the J gene lost 4 bases, with 19 bases spanning the gap. Germline lookup yields CDR1 MNHEY and CDR2 SMNVEV (reference sequence). The CDR3 reads CASSSANAQARYGYTF. In DNA form, the CDR3 reads TGTGCCAGCAGTTCCGCCAACGCACAGGCGCGCTATGGCTACACCTTC.

The chain combines TRBV7-3 with TRBJ2-1, with D unresolved. Germline V gives CDR1 SGHTA, CDR2 FQGTGA. Trimming stripped 4 bases from V and 6 bases from J, with 16 bases between. CDR3 length: 15 residues. CDR3 DNA sequence: TGTGCCAGCAGCTCCCGTACTGGGCAGCGCAATGAGCAGTTCTTC. This translates into CASSSRTGQRNEQFF.

This chain links TRBV7-9 with TRBJ2-5, with 9 nucleotides matching TRBD2. V was pared by 2 bases and J by 2 bases, with 6 bases of the junction left unmatched. The CDR3 has 16 amino acids. Per the germline V gene, CDR1 is SEHNR and CDR2 is FQNEAQ (reference sequence). This chain's CDR3 is CASSLFPSGIQETQYF. The CDR3 DNA is TGTGCCAGCAGCTTATTCCCTAGCGGGATTCAAGAGACCCAGTACTTC.

The chain links TRBV6-5 to TRBJ1-3, with D unresolved. V gave up 7 bases and J gave up 9 bases, with 16 bases separating them. The CDR3 totals 13 residues. The germline V gene encodes CDR1 MNHEY and CDR2 SVGAGI. The CDR3, as DNA: TGTGCCAGCACCGCCGGAAGGTGGGGCACCATATATTTT. It codes for CASTAGRWGTIYF.

This clone was recorded once. The chain links TRBV5-5 to TRBJ2-7, with a tentative D call TRBD1 (6 bases). The CDR3 spans 15 residues. CDR1 and CDR2 (germline): SGHKS, YYEKEE (reference sequence). The V end was cut by 4 bases, the J end by 0 bases, with 14 bases between. The DNA of the CDR3 is TGTGCCAGCAGCCGACAGGCCATCAGCTCCTACGAGCAGTACTTC. This codes for CASSRQAISSYEQYF.

This rearrangement joins TRBV7-8 to TRBJ2-4, with D unclear. The CDR3 spans 14 residues. The germline CDR1 and CDR2 sequences are SGHVS and FQNEAQ. Trimming left V 4 bases short and J 3 bases short, with 10 bases between. As DNA, the CDR3 is TGTGCCAGCAGCTCCGGCGACGGCAAAAACATTCAGTACTTC. It specifies CASSSGDGKNIQYF.

The J gene is TRBJ2-7, the V gene TRBV6-1, with D unclear. The germline CDR1 and CDR2 sequences are MNHNS and SASEGT. Trimming shortened V by 5 bases and J by 0 bases, and 11 bases separated the two germline ends. The CDR3 covers 14 residues. This CDR3 is CASSQVGLSYEQYF. CDR3 nucleotides: TGTGCCAGCAGTCAGGTTGGGCTCTCCTACGAGCAGTACTTC.

V gene TRBV19 combines with J gene TRBJ2-7; tentative D call: TRBD1 (7 bases). The CDR3 runs 14 residues. Germline CDR1 is LNHDA and CDR2 is SQIVND (reference sequence). Trimming removed 5 bases from V and 5 bases from J, with 16 bases in between. The CDR3 loop is CASSPLGGGDEQYF. CDR3 in DNA: TGTGCCAGTAGTCCACTCGGAGGGGGCGACGAGCAGTACTTC.

The chain has TRBV14 and TRBJ1-1; possibly TRBD1 for D (5 bases). With 4 bases removed from V and 1 base from J, the gap between germline ends came to 10 bases. This CDR3 has 14 amino acids. Germline CDR1 reads SGHDN; CDR2 reads FVKESK. CDR3 sequence reads: CASSLEGRNTEAFF. In DNA, the CDR3 is TGTGCCAGCAGCCTCGAGGGGAGGAACACTGAAGCTTTCTTT.

V is TRBV4-1 and J is TRBJ2-7; tentatively, D is TRBD1 (5 bases). This CDR3 has 16 amino acids. V lost 0 bases and J 0 bases, leaving 12 bases between the germline ends. The V gene's germline CDR1 is MGHRA and CDR2 YSYEKL. The CDR3 region has the DNA TGCGCCAGCAGCCAAGAGCAGGGTCAGAGCTCCTACGAGCAGTACTTC. Translated, it gives CASSQEQGQSSYEQYF.

The chain links TRBV11-2 to TRBJ2-7, with D unclear. The germline V gene has CDR1 SGHAT and CDR2 FQNNGV. The CDR3 totals 12 residues. Trimming took 3 bases from V and 0 from J, leaving 3 bases between them. The CDR3 nucleotides are TGTGCCAGCAGCTTTGTCTCCTACGAGCAGTACTTC. It translates to CASSFVSYEQYF. The full variable domain, completed using reference TRBV11-2 and TRBJ2-7, is EAGVAQSPRYKIIEKRQSVAFWCNPISGHATLYWYQQILGQGPKLLIQFQNNGVVDDSQLPKDRFSAERLKGVDSTLKIQPAKLEDSAVYLCASSFVSYEQYFGPGTRLTVT.